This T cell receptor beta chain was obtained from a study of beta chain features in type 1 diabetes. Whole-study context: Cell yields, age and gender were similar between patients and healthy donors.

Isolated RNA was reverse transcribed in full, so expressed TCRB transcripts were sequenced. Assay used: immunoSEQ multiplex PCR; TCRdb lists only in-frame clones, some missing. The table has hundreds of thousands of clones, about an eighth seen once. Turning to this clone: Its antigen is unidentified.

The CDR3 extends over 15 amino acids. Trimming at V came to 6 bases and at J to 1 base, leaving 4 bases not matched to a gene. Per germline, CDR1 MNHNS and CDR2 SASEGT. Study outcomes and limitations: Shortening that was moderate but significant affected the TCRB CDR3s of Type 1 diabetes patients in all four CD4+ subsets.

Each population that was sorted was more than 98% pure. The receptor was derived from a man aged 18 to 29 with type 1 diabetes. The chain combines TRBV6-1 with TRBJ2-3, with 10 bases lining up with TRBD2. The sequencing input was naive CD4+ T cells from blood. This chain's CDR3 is CASSTSGRGTDTQYF. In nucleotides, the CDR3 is TGTGCCAGCAGCACCAGCGGGAGGGGCACAGATACGCAGTATTTT.